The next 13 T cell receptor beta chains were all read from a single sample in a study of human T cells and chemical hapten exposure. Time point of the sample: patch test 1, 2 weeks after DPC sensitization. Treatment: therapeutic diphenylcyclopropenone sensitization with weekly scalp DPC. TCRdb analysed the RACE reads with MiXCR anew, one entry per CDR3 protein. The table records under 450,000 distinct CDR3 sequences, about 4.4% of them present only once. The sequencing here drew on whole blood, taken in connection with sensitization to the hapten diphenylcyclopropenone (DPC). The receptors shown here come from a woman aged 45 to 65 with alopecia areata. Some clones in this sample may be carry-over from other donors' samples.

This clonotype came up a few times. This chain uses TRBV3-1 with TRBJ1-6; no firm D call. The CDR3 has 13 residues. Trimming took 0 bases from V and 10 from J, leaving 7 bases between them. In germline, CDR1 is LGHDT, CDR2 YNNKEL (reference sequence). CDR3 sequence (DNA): TGTGCCAGCAGCCAAGAAGGCAGGTCACCCCTCCACTTT. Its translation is CASSQEGRSPLHF.

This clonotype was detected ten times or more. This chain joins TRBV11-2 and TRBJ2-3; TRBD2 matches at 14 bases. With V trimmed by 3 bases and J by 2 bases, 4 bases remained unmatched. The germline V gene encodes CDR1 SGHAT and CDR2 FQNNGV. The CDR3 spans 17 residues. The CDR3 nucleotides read TGTGCCAGCAGCTTCGGGACTAGCGGGGGACTCACAGATACGCAGTATTTT. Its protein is CASSFGTSGGLTDTQYF.

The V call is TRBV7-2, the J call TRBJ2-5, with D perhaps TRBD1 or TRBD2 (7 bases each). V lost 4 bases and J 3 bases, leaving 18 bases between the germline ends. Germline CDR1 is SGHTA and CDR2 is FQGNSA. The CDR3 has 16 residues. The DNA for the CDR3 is TGTGCCAGCAGCTCTCAGGGGGGGAGTAGGAAAGAGACCCAGTACTTC. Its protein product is CASSSQGGSRKETQYF.

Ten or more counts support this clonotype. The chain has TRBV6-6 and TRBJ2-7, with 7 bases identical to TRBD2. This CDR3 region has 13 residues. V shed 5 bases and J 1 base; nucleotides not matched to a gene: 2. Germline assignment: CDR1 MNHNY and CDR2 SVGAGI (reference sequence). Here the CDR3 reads CASSQRESYEQYF. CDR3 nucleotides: TGTGCCAGCAGTCAGCGGGAATCCTACGAGCAGTACTTC.

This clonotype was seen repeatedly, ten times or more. Here the CDR3 reads CASSPWGGEGNEQFF. CDR3 sequence (DNA): TGTGCCAGCAGCCCCTGGGGCGGTGAAGGGAATGAGCAGTTCTTC. The V call is TRBV9, the J call TRBJ2-1, with D possibly matching TRBD1 (5 bases). V was pared by 4 bases and J by 7 bases, with 18 bases between. Germline loops: CDR1 SGDLS, CDR2 YYNGEE. This CDR3 region has 15 residues.

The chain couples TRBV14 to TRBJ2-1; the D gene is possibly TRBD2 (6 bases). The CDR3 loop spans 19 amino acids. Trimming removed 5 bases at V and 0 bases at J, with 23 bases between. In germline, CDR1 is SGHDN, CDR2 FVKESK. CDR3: CASSVAAQTYFRSYNEQFF. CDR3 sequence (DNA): TGTGCCAGCAGCGTAGCGGCCCAAACTTACTTCCGCTCCTACAATGAGCAGTTCTTC.

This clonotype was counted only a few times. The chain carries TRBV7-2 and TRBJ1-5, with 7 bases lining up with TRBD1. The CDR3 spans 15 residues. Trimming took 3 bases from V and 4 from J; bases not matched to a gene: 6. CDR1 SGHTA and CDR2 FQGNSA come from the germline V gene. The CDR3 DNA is TGTGCCAGCAGCTTGCTGACAGGGCAAAATCAGCCCCAGCATTTT. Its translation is CASSLLTGQNQPQHF.

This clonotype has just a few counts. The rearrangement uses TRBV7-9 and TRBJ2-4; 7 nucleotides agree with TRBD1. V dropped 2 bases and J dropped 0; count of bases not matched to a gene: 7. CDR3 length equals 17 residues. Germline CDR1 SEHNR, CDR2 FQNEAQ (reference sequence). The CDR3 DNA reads TGTGCCAGCAGCTTATTCGGGACAGTGAGAGCCAAAAACATTCAGTACTTC. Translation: CASSLFGTVRAKNIQYF.

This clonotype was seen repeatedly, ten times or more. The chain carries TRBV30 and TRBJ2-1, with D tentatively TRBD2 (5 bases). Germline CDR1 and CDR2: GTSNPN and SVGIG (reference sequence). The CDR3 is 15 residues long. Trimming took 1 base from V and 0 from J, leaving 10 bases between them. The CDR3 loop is CAWSGTSSSYNEQFF. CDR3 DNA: TGTGCCTGGAGTGGGACTTCCAGCTCCTACAATGAGCAGTTCTTC. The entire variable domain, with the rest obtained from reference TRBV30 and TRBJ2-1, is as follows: SQTIHQWPATLVQPVGSPLSLECTVEGTSNPNLYWYRQAAGRGLQLLFYSVGIGQISSEVPQNLSASRPQDRQFILSSKKLLLSDSGFYLCAWSGTSSSYNEQFFGPGTRLTVL.

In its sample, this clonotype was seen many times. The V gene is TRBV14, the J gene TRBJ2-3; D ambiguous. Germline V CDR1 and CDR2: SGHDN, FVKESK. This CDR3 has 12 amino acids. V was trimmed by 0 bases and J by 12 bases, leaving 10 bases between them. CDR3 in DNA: TGTGCCAGCAGCCAAGAGCACGTGACACAGTATTTT. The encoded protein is CASSQEHVTQYF.

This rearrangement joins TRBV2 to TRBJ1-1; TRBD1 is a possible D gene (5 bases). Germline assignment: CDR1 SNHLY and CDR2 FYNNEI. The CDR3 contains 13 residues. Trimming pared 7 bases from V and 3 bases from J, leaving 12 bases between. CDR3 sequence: CASTRGVDTEAFF. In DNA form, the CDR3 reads TGTGCCAGCACCCGGGGGGTGGACACTGAAGCTTTCTTT.

CDR3 nucleotides: TGTGCCAGCAGCGTAGGTCTTGGCGCGGGCTGGGACGAGCAGTACTTC. Its protein product is CASSVGLGAGWDEQYF. J is TRBJ2-7 and V is TRBV9, with a weak D call TRBD2 (5 bases). Germline-derived CDR1 and CDR2 are SGDLS and YYNGEE. The CDR3 totals 16 residues. The V gene lost 0 bases and the J gene lost 5 bases, with 18 bases spanning the gap.

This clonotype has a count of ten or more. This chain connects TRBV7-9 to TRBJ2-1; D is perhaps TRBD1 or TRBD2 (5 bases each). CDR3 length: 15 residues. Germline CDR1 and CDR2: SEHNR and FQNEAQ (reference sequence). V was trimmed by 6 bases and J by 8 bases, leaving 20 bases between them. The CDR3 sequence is CASSVYRDRFDEQFF. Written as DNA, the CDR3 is TGTGCCAGCAGTGTTTACCGGGACCGCTTTGATGAGCAGTTCTTC.